What follows are 14 T cell receptor beta chains derived from one specimen sequenced in a study of identical twins. Each CDR3 protein is one row after TCRdb ran MiXCR on the 5' RACE reads. The repertoire includes roughly 250,000 distinct CDR3 sequences, around 6.6% of them detected once, and approximately 3.6% sits in the top ten. These records were also assigned to another study, of yellow fever vaccine responses in identical twins.

What was sequenced was memory (CD45RO+) T cells sorted from blood. These TCRs come from a woman between 18 and 29 years old in good health.

This clonotype was observed a handful of times. The gene calls are TRBV5-5 and TRBJ2-5; D perhaps matches TRBD2 (6 bases). Germline V lookup: CDR1 SGHKS, CDR2 YYEKEE (reference sequence). This CDR3 has 17 residues. Trimming removed 1 base from V and 5 bases from J, with 21 bases in between. The CDR3 DNA sequence: TGTGCCAGCAGCTTGTGGATAGCGGACATCCCCGGGGAGACCCAGTACTTC. This codes for CASSLWIADIPGETQYF.

The chain is built from TRBV27 and TRBJ2-6; D is possibly TRBD2 (5 bases). Germline assignment: CDR1 MNHEY and CDR2 SMNVEV (reference sequence). The V end lost 0 bases, the J end lost 0 bases, and 9 bases lay between the germline ends. This CDR3 has 17 residues. The chain's CDR3 is CASSLSRGSSGANVLTF. The DNA of the CDR3 is TGTGCCAGCAGTTTATCTCGGGGAAGCTCTGGGGCCAACGTCCTGACTTTC.

This chain joins TRBV12-3 or TRBV12-4 and TRBJ1-2; the D is unclear. The germline V and J ends were trimmed by 7 bases and 8 bases, with 17 bases remaining between them. The length of the CDR3 is 13 residues. This CDR3 reads CASTPPAGGGYTF. The CDR3 DNA reads TGTGCCAGCACCCCCCCCGCGGGAGGCGGCTACACCTTC.

This clonotype came up a few times. The genes are TRBV25-1 and TRBJ2-5, with D unclear. This CDR3 region has 15 residues. From germline, CDR1 is MGHDK and CDR2 SYGVNS. V lost 1 base and J 3 bases, leaving 12 bases between the germline ends. The CDR3 protein is CASSELQNVKETQYF. The CDR3 DNA reads TGTGCCAGCAGTGAATTGCAGAACGTCAAAGAGACCCAGTACTTC.

This clonotype was counted at least ten times. The CDR3 here is CASGFPETQYF. The CDR3 region has the DNA TGTGCCAGCGGGTTCCCAGAGACCCAGTACTTC. The rearrangement links TRBV28 to TRBJ2-5; D uncertain. CDR3 length equals 11 residues. Germline CDR1 is MDHEN and CDR2 is SYDVKM. Between the trimmed V and J ends, which lost 8 bases and 4 bases, there was a span of 8 bases.

The chain employs TRBV11-2 and TRBJ2-4; D is unresolved. This CDR3 has 15 residues. The germline V gene has CDR1 SGHAT and CDR2 FQNNGV. V lost 5 bases and J lost 6, with 17 bases in between. CDR3 sequence reads: CASSLWDLVGNIQYF. For the CDR3, the DNA is TGTGCCAGCAGCCTCTGGGATCTAGTCGGAAACATTCAGTACTTC.

V usage is TRBV5-4 and J usage is TRBJ2-1; 7 positions agree with TRBD1. The CDR3 is 17 residues long. Trimming removed 4 bases from V and 4 bases from J; junction bases left unmatched: 14. CDR1 SGHNT and CDR2 YYREEE come from the germline V gene (reference sequence). CDR3 in DNA: TGTGCCAGCAGCCTTGGGGGAAACAGACAGGGATACAATGAGCAGTTCTTC. Translation: CASSLGGNRQGYNEQFF.

This clonotype was seen a few times. This CDR3 is CASSPQGRTGELFF. The CDR3 nucleotides are TGTGCCAGCTCACCACAGGGGAGAACCGGGGAGCTGTTTTTT. The rearrangement joins TRBV18 to TRBJ2-2; TRBD1 or TRBD2 may be the D gene (5 bases each). V was pared by 1 base and J by 5 bases, with 8 bases between. The CDR3 extends over 14 amino acids. The germline V gene encodes CDR1 KGHSH and CDR2 LQKENI.

This clonotype was observed a handful of times. V usage is TRBV24-1 and J usage is TRBJ2-2, with 7 bases that match TRBD1. The junction had 3 bases not matched to a gene; V was cut back by 4 bases and J by 2 bases. The germline V gene has CDR1 KGHDR and CDR2 SFDVKD. The CDR3 contains 15 residues. CDR3 nucleotide sequence: TGTGCCACCAGTGAACACAGGGGCAACACCGGGGAGCTGTTTTTT. Its protein product is CATSEHRGNTGELFF.

This clonotype was counted many times. The gene calls are TRBV11-2 and TRBJ2-1; TRBD1 matches at 10 bases. After removal of 4 bases from V and 4 bases from J, the junction contained 4 bases not matched to a gene. Germline V gene data show CDR1 as SGHAT and CDR2 as FQNNGV. This CDR3 comprises 15 residues. The CDR3 DNA sequence: TGTGCCAGCAGCTCGGGGACAGGGGTATACAATGAGCAGTTCTTC. It codes for CASSSGTGVYNEQFF.

The rearrangement uses TRBV6-1 and TRBJ1-5; tentatively, D is TRBD1 (6 bases). This CDR3 is built from 14 residues. The ends were cut back, 4 bases at V and 7 bases at J, with 14 bases in the middle. Looked up from germline, CDR1 is MNHNS and CDR2 is SASEGT. CDR3 DNA: TGTGCCAGCAGTGGGTCTGGGGGCGGGCAGCCCCAGCATTTT. Translation: CASSGSGGGQPQHF.

This clonotype was seen many times. The V gene is TRBV7-2, the J gene TRBJ2-1, with D maybe TRBD2 (5 bases). From germline, CDR1 is SGHTA and CDR2 FQGNSA. This CDR3 is 14 amino acids long. V gave up 5 bases and J gave up 10 bases, with 18 bases separating them. In nucleotides, the CDR3 is TGTGCCAGCAGCCCCGTGTCCCTAGCTCGCGAGCAGTTCTTC. Protein sequence: CASSPVSLAREQFF.

In this sample, this clonotype turned up a few times. The chain couples TRBV10-3 to TRBJ2-1; 9 positions match TRBD1. The CDR3 is made up of 14 amino acids. J lost 3 bases, V lost 6 bases, and 3 bases had no gene match. CDR1 is ENHRY and CDR2 is SYGVKD in the germline V gene. DNA for the CDR3: TGTGCCATCAGCCTGACAGGGGGCTACAATGAGCAGTTCTTC. Protein: CAISLTGGYNEQFF.

V gene TRBV3-1 combines with J gene TRBJ2-1, with a tentative D call TRBD2 (6 bases). V dropped 2 bases and J dropped 8 bases, with 16 bases sitting between them. Germline CDR1 is LGHDT and CDR2 is YNNKEL (reference sequence). There are 15 residues in the CDR3. DNA for the CDR3: TGTGCCAGCAGCCAAAGTGCGGAGGGCCGACATGAGCAGTTCTTC. Its translation is CASSQSAEGRHEQFF.